The clone carrying this T cell receptor (beta chain) was recorded once. The input was about 490 ng total RNA; TCR beta cDNA was made from it with a constant-region primer. For TCR beta, libraries were produced by three nested multiplex PCR rounds using slightly modified ARM-PCR. PCR rounds one and two used TRBV1-TRBV30 forward primers with a C-beta reverse primer for about 11 cycles each. Using its own MiXCR run on the multiplex PCR reads, TCRdb lists one record per CDR3 protein. The table has over 100,000 distinct CDR3 sequences, around 65% seen once. Co-extraction of RNA and DNA was performed on about 20-32 mg of unsorted bulk tissue. The sample originates from a study of tumor-infiltrating lymphocytes in primary liver carcinoma. Trimming pared 5 bases from V and 3 bases from J, leaving 16 bases between. Germline assignment: CDR1 SQVTM and CDR2 ANQGSEA. There are 14 residues in the CDR3.

The V gene is TRBV29-1, the J gene TRBJ2-5; the D gene is possibly TRBD1 (6 bases). The clonotype comes from a woman aged 55-69 years with primary liver carcinoma and hepatitis B virus infection. The source material was tumor-adjacent normal liver tissue. The CDR3 region has the DNA TGCAGCGTTCCCCAATCAGGGGTAGAAGAGACCCAGTACTTC. Amino acid sequence: CSVPQSGVEETQYF.